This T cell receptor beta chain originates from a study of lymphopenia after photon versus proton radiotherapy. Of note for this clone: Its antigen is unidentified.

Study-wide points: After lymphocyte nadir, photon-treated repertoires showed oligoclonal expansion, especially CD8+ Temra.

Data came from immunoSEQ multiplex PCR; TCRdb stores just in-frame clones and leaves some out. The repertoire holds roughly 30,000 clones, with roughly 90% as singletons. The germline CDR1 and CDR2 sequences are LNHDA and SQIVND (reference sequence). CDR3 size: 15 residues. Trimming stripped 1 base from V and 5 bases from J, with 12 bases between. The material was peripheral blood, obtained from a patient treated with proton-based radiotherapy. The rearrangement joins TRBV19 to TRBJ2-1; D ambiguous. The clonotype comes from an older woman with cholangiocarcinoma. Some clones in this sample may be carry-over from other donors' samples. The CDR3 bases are TGTGCCAGTAGTATAGGACCTCTCGAACACAATGAGCAGTTCTTC. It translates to CASSIGPLEHNEQFF.